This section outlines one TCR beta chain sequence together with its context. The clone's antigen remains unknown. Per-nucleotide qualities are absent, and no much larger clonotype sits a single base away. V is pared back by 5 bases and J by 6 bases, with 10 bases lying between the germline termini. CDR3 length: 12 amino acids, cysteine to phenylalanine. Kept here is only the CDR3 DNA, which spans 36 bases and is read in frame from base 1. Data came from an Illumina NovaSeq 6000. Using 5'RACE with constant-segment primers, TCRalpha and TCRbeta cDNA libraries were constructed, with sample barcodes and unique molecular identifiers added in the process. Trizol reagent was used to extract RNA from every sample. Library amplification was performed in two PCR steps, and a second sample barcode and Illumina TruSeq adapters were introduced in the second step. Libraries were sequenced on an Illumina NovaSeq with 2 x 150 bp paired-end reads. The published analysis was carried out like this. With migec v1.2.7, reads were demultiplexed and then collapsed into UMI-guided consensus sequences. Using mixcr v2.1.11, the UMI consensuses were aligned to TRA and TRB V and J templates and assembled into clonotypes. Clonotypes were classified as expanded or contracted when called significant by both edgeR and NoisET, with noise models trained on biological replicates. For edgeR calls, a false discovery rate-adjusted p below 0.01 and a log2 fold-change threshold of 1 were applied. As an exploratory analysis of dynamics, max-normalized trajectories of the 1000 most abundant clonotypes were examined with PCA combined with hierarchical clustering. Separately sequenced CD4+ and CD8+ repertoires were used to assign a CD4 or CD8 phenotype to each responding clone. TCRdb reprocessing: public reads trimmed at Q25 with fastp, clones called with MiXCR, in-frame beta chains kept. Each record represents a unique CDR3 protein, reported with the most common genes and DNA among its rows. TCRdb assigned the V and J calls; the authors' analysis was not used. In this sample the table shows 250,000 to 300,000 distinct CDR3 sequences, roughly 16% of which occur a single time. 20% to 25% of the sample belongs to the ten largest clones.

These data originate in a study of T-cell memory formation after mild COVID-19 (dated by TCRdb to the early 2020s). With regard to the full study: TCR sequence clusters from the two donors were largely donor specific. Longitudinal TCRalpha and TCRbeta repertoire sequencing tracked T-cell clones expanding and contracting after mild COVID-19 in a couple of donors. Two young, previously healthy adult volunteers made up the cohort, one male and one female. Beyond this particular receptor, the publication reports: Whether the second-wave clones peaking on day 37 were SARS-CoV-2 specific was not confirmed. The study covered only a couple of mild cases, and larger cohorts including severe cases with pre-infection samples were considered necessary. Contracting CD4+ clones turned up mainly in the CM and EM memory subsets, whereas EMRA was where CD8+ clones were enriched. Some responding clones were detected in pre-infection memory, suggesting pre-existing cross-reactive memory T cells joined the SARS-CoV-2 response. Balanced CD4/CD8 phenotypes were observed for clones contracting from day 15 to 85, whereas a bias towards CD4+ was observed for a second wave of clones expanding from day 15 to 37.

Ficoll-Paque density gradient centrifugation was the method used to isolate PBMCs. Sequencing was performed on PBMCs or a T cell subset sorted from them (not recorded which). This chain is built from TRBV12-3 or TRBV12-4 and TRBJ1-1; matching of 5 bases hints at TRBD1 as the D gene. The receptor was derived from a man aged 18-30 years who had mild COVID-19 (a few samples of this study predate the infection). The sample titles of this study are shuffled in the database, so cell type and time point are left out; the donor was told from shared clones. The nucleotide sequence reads TGTGCCAGCAGTAGGACACTCTCTGAAGCTTTCTTT. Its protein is CASSRTLSEAFF.